The 20 T cell receptor beta chains below all came from one sample that was sequenced in a study of blood T cell repertoires in COVID-19. The assay was immunoSEQ multiplex PCR, and TCRdb's table has in-frame clones only and misses some. The table lists about 110,000 clones, 85% to 90% of them singletons. Sequencing used peripheral blood. The receptors were sampled from a human donor in a cohort sampled during active COVID-19.

The V gene is TRBV6-5, the J gene TRBJ1-6, with 7 bases identical to TRBD1. CDR1 and CDR2 (germline): MNHEY, SVGAGI. There are 13 residues in the CDR3. Losses at the gene ends were 6 bases for V and 10 bases for J; bases not matched to a gene: 6. For the CDR3, the DNA is TGTGCCAGCAGCCGACAGGGAAGGTCACCCCTCCACTTT. This sequence encodes CASSRQGRSPLHF.

In its sample, this clone was seen once. CDR3 sequence reads: CASSLKRGGWSYNSPLHF. The CDR3 DNA reads TGTGCCAGCAGCCTGAAGCGGGGGGGGTGGTCCTATAATTCACCCCTCCACTTT. The chain has TRBV3-1 (or the pseudogene TRBV3-2) and TRBJ1-6, with D perhaps TRBD1 (5 bases). V lost 4 bases, J lost 1 base, and 17 bases lay in between. CDR1 is LGHDT, CDR2 YNNKEL, per germline (reference sequence). The CDR3 has 18 amino acids.

This rearrangement joins TRBV6-5 to TRBJ2-1, with D possibly being TRBD2 (6 bases). V was shortened by 5 bases and J by 10 bases, with 12 bases between the two germline ends. Germline CDR1 is MNHEY and CDR2 is SVGAGI. This CDR3 has 12 amino acids. The CDR3 sequence is CASSPLRGEQFF. CDR3 DNA sequence: TGTGCCAGCAGTCCCCTCCGGGGGGAGCAGTTCTTC.

The chain links TRBV3-1 (or the pseudogene TRBV3-2) to TRBJ1-6, with TRBD1 matching 8 bases. The junction had 3 bases not matched to a gene; V was cut back by 4 bases and J by 7 bases. Germline-derived CDR1 and CDR2 are LGHDT and YNNKEL (reference sequence). This CDR3 spans 14 amino acids. CDR3 in DNA: TGTGCCAGCAGCCGGAGGGACAGGAATTCACCCCTCCACTTT. Residues: CASSRRDRNSPLHF.

The rearrangement links TRBV28 to TRBJ1-2, with TRBD1 matching over 9 bases. The germline V gene encodes CDR1 MDHEN and CDR2 SYDVKM. Germline trimming cut 3 bases from V and 3 bases from J; bases unmatched to any gene: 5. There are 15 residues in the CDR3. The CDR3 region has the DNA TGTGCCAGCAGTTTGGGACAGGGACGTCACTATGGCTACACCTTC. Its translation: CASSLGQGRHYGYTF.

The chain carries TRBV4-1 and TRBJ2-4, with a possible D match to TRBD2 (5 bases). CDR3 size: 17 residues. CDR1 is MGHRA and CDR2 is YSYEKL in the germline V gene. The ends were cut back, 1 base at V and 2 bases at J, with 15 bases in the middle. CDR3 nucleotides: TGCGCCAGCAGCCAAGGCCGGGGATCCTCGACCAAAAACATTCAGTACTTC. It is translated as CASSQGRGSSTKNIQYF.

The V call is TRBV15, the J call TRBJ2-3; possibly TRBD2 for D (5 bases). The CDR3 covers 15 residues. The germline CDR1 and CDR2 sequences are LNHNV and YYDKDF (reference sequence). V gave up 5 bases and J gave up 1 base, with 13 bases separating them. The CDR3 sequence is CATSDGETGTDTQYF. The CDR3 DNA reads as TGTGCCACCAGCGACGGGGAAACGGGCACAGATACGCAGTATTTT. The full variable domain, rest sourced from reference TRBV15 and TRBJ2-3, is DAMVIQNPRYQVTQFGKPVTLSCSQTLNHNVMYWYQQKSSQAPKLLFHYYDKDFNNEADTPDNFQSRRPNTSFCFLDIRSPGLGDTAMYLCATSDGETGTDTQYFGPGTRLTVL.

The chain recombines TRBV11-3 with TRBJ1-3; a possible D gene is TRBD1 (6 bases). The length of the CDR3 is 15 residues. The V gene lost 4 bases and the J gene lost 2 bases, with 12 bases spanning the gap. Per germline, CDR1 SGHNT and CDR2 YENEEA. CDR3 DNA sequence: TGTGCCAGCAGCTCACAGGGTTCAACTGGAAACACCATATATTTT. This sequence encodes CASSSQGSTGNTIYF.

The rearrangement joins TRBV7-9 to TRBJ2-1, with 12 nucleotides matching TRBD2. The CDR3 covers 17 residues. Losses at the gene ends were 2 bases for V and 7 bases for J; bases not matched to a gene: 9. CDR1 SEHNR and CDR2 FQNEAQ come from the germline V gene (reference sequence). The CDR3 nucleotides read TGTGCCAGCAGCTTAATGAGGCTAGCGGGAGGGCGAAATGAGCAGTTCTTC. The encoded protein is CASSLMRLAGGRNEQFF.

This sequence joins TRBV7-2 and TRBJ2-1; the match to TRBD2 covers 7 bases. CDR1 and CDR2 from the germline V gene are SGHTA and FQGNSA. The CDR3 runs 14 residues. V lost 5 bases and J lost 2; bases outside the gene matches: 3. The CDR3: CASSPGTTYNEQFF. DNA of the CDR3: TGTGCCAGCAGCCCTGGGACTACCTACAATGAGCAGTTCTTC.

The V call is TRBV6-5, the J call TRBJ1-2; no reliable D call. Trimming removed 0 bases at V and 4 bases at J, with 12 bases between. Germline CDR1 and CDR2: MNHEY and SVGAGI. The CDR3 runs to 15 residues. This CDR3 reads CASSYSSWYTYGYTF. The CDR3 nucleotides read TGTGCCAGCAGTTACTCGTCTTGGTACACCTATGGCTACACCTTC.

This clone was counted between two and nine times. In DNA, the CDR3 is TGTGCCAGCAGTTTAACAGGACAGGGGGTTTATGGCTATGGCTACACCTTC. Amino acids: CASSLTGQGVYGYGYTF. V is TRBV27 and J is TRBJ1-2; 10 bases agree with TRBD1. This CDR3 has 17 amino acids. V lost 2 bases, J lost 4 bases, and 10 bases stayed unmatched. CDR1 and CDR2 (germline): MNHEY, SMNVEV (reference sequence).

This rearrangement joins TRBV13 to TRBJ2-5, with 9 bases matching TRBD1. The CDR3 consists of 13 residues. With V trimmed by 4 bases and J by 5 bases, 2 bases remained unmatched. Germline V gene data show CDR1 as PRHDT and CDR2 as FYEKMQ (reference sequence). The CDR3 spells CASSWDRVETQYF. DNA of the CDR3: TGTGCCAGCAGCTGGGACAGGGTGGAGACCCAGTACTTC. The entire variable domain, with the rest obtained from reference TRBV13 and TRBJ2-5, is as follows: AAGVIQSPRHLIKEKRETATLKCYPIPRHDTVYWYQQGPGQDPQFLISFYEKMQSDKGSIPDRFSAQQFSDYHSELNMSSLELGDSALYFCASSWDRVETQYFGPGTRLLVL.

The chain is built from TRBV10-3 and TRBJ2-5; possible D gene TRBD1, 6 bases. Germline CDR1 ENHRY, CDR2 SYGVKD. The CDR3 length is 12 residues. The V gene lost 5 bases and the J gene lost 5 bases, with 9 bases spanning the gap. CDR3 residues: CAISYTGETQYF. DNA for the CDR3: TGTGCCATCAGTTATACAGGGGAGACCCAGTACTTC.

The J gene is TRBJ2-3, the V gene TRBV9; 11 bases match TRBD2. Germline loops: CDR1 SGDLS, CDR2 YYNGEE. This CDR3 spans 15 amino acids. The V segment lost 3 bases and the J segment 5 bases; nucleotides outside the gene matches: 5. The CDR3 DNA is TGTGCCAGCAGCGCACTAGCGGGAGAACAAGATACGCAGTATTTT. It encodes CASSALAGEQDTQYF.

In DNA, the CDR3 is TGTGCCAGTAGTATCGGGAAGGCGCAGTATTTT. Translating gives CASSIGKAQYF. V is TRBV19 and J is TRBJ2-3; weak D call: TRBD2 (5 bases). Trimming cost V 3 bases and J 10 bases, with 8 bases left between them. The germline V gene has CDR1 LNHDA and CDR2 SQIVND (reference sequence). The CDR3 consists of 11 residues.

The chain employs TRBV19 and TRBJ1-6, with D possibly TRBD1 on 5 matching bases. The CDR3 is 16 residues long. Germline CDR1 reads LNHDA; CDR2 reads SQIVND (reference sequence). The V gene lost 5 bases and the J gene lost 4 bases, with 15 bases spanning the gap. CDR3 nucleotide sequence: TGTGCCAGTAGTGCCGGGGGGGGTTTTTATAATTCACCCCTCCACTTT. Translating gives CASSAGGGFYNSPLHF. The full variable domain, its missing parts supplied by reference TRBV19 and TRBJ1-6, is DGGITQSPKYLFRKEGQNVTLSCEQNLNHDAMYWYRQDPGQGLRLIYYSQIVNDFQKGDIAEGYSVSREKKESFPLTVTSAQKNPTAFYLCASSAGGGFYNSPLHFGNGTRLTVT.

The chain joins TRBV3-1 (or the pseudogene TRBV3-2) to TRBJ2-1; 14 nucleotides agree with TRBD2. Germline CDR1 LGHDT, CDR2 YNNKEL (reference sequence). V trimming: 1 base; J trimming: 6 bases; junction bases outside the gene matches: 5. The CDR3 has 17 residues. DNA for the CDR3: TGTGCCAGCAGCCAAGGACTAGCGGGGGGGCTTGGCAATGAGCAGTTCTTC. It specifies CASSQGLAGGLGNEQFF.

V gene TRBV5-4 combines with J gene TRBJ2-3, with 8 bases aligning to TRBD1. CDR1 is SGHNT and CDR2 is YYREEE in the germline V gene (reference sequence). Trimming cost V 3 bases and J 3 bases; bases outside gene matches: 6. This CDR3 is 15 amino acids long. CDR3 region: CASSSRTGLTDTQYF. Written as DNA, the CDR3 is TGTGCCAGCAGCTCCCGGACAGGGTTAACAGATACGCAGTATTTT.

V usage is TRBV5-6 and J usage is TRBJ2-7, with TRBD1 identical over 9 bases. The CDR3 runs to 14 residues. With 0 bases clipped from V and 4 bases from J, the junction kept 2 bases outside the gene matches. Germline loops: CDR1 SGHDT, CDR2 YYEEEE. Here the CDR3 reads CASSLAGQGYEQYF. Here the CDR3 DNA reads TGTGCCAGCAGCTTGGCGGGACAGGGTTACGAGCAGTACTTC.